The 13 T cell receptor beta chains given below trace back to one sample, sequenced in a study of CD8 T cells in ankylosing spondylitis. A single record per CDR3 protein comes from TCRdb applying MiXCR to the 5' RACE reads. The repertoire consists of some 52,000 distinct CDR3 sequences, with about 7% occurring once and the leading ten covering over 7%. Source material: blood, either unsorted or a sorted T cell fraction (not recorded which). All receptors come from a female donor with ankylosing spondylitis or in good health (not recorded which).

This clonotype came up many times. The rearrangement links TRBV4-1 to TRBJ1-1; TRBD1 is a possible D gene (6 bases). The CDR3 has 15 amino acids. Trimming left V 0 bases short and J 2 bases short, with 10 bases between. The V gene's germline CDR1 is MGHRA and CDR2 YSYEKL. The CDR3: CASSQDRGANTEAFF. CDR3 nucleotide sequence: TGCGCCAGCAGCCAAGACCGGGGGGCAAACACTGAAGCTTTCTTT.

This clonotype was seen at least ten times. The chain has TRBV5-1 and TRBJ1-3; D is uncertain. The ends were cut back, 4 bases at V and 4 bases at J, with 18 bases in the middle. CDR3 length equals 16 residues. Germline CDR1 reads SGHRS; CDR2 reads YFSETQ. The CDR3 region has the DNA TGCGCCAGCAGCCTGACGACGACTGAGACAGGAAACACCATATATTTT. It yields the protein CASSLTTTETGNTIYF.

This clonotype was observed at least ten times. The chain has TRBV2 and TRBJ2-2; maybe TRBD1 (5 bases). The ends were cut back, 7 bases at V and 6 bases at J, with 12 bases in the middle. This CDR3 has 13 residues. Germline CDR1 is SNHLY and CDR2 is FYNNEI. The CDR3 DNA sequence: TGTGCCAGCAATGGGGCAACGGCCGGGGAGCTGTTTTTT. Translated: CASNGATAGELFF.

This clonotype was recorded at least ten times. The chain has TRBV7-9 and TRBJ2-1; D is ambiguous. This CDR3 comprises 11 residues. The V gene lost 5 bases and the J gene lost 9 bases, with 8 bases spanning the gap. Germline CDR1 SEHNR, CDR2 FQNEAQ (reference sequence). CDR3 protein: CASSPSGEQFF. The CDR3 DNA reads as TGTGCCAGCAGCCCCTCCGGTGAGCAGTTCTTC.

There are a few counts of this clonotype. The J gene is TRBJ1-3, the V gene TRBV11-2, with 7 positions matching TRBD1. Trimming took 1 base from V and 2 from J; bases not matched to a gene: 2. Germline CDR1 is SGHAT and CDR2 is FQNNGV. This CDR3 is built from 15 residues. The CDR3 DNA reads TGTGCCAGCAGCTTAGGACAGGGAACTGGAAACACCATATATTTT. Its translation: CASSLGQGTGNTIYF.

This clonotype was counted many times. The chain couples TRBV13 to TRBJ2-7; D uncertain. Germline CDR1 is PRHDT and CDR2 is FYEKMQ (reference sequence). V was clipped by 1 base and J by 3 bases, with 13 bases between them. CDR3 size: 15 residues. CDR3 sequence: CASSLEGDSDYEQYF. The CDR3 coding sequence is TGTGCCAGCAGCTTAGAGGGCGATTCGGACTACGAGCAGTACTTC.

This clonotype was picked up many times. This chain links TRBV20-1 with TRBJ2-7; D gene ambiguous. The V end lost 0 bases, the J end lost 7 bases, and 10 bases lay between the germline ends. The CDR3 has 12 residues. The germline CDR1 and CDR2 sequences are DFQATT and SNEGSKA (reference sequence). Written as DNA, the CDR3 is TGCAGTGCTAGAGATGTGTCGACAGAGCAGTACTTC. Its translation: CSARDVSTEQYF.

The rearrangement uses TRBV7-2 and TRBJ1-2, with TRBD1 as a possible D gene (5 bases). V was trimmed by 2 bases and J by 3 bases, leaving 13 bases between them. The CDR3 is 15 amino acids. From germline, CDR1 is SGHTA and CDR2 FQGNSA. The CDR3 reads CASSLWHGGDYGYTF. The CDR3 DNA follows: TGTGCCAGCAGCTTATGGCATGGGGGAGACTATGGCTACACCTTC.

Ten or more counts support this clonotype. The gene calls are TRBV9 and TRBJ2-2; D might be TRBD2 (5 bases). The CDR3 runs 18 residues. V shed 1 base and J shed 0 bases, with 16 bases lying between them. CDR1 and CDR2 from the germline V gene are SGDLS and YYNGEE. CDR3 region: CASSVRPVGSSNTGELFF. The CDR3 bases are TGTGCCAGCAGCGTACGACCCGTGGGGAGCTCGAACACCGGGGAGCTGTTTTTT.

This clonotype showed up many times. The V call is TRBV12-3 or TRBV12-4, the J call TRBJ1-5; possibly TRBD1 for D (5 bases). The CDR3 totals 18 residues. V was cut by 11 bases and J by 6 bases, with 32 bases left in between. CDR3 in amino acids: CAFSFVPDGWGMRQPQHF. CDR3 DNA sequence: TGTGCCTTCAGTTTTGTCCCCGACGGATGGGGGATGCGTCAGCCCCAGCATTTT.

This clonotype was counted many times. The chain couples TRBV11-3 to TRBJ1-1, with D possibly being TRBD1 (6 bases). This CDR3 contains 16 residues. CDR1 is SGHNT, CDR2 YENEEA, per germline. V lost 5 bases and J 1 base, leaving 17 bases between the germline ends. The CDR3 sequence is CASSDNRVSPNTEAFF. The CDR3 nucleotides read TGTGCCAGCAGCGACAACAGGGTGTCCCCGAACACTGAAGCTTTCTTT.

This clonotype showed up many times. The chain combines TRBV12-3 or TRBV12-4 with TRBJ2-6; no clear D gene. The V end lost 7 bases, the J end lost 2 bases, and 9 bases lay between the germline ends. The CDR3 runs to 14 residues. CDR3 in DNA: TGTGCCAGCACTTCCGAGACTGGGGCCAACGTCCTGACTTTC. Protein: CASTSETGANVLTF.

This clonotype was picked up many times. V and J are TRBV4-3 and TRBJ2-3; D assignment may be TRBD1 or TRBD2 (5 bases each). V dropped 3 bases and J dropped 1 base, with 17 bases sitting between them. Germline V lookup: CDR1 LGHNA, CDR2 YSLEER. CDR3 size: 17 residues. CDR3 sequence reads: CASSQLARDPRTDTQYF. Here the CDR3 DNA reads TGCGCCAGCAGCCAGTTAGCCCGGGACCCACGCACAGATACGCAGTATTTT.